This paragraph covers one T cell receptor beta chain sequence. What antigen it recognizes has not been identified. No base qualities exist here, and no much larger clone lies one base off it. This sample is part of a study of shared clonotypes between healthy human individuals (dated by TCRdb to 2019 to 2021). As for the study more broadly: The cohort included a few men and a couple of women between 18 and 49 years of age. Per donor, three plates each were used for CD4 naive and CD4 memory, two for CD8 naive, and one for CD8 memory. To increase sequencing depth and limit assay-specific biases, TCR repertoire library preparation and sequencing were carried out by different laboratories using diverse techniques. Blood TCR repertoires of about 5 healthy adults were deeply sequenced to estimate repertoire size and the extent of clonotype sharing between individuals. Between about 0.85 and 8.9 billion PBMCs per donor were obtained by leukapheresis. Beyond this particular receptor, the publication reports: Larger estimated clonotype richness was generally found for naive subsets than for memory subsets. Clonotypes shared by all four sorted-subset donors showed higher generation probabilities than non-shared clonotypes. Even with the large sequencing depth, rarefaction of the sorted-subset datasets indicated that sequencing was incomplete. The genetic and exposure-history diversity represented was limited by the small number of donors. Sampling was restricted to blood, and TCR repertoires in tissue are likely to differ from TCR repertoires in blood. Sharing across several donors was observed for 4.5% to 6.5% of naive CD4, under 4% of naive CD8, 2.3% of memory CD4, and roughly 0.4% of memory CD8 clonotypes. Based on pairwise subsampling, the degree of clonotype sharing among donors was expected to be affected by sequencing depth.

V lost 2 bases and J lost 2 bases, and the count of bases not matched to a germline gene is 8. The germline V gene supplies CDR1 SNHLY and CDR2 FYNNEI. The CDR3 starts with the cysteine, ends with the phenylalanine, and has 17 residues. This entry keeps only the CDR3 DNA: 51 bases, framed from base 1. Healthy HIV-negative adults with no recently reported acute infections or vaccinations were included as donors. All donors were Caucasian adults living in Nashville, Tennessee, USA. CD4+ T cells were enriched through magnetic negative selection, after which naive cells were positively selected on CD45RA and the remaining negative fraction served as the memory subset. Blood was obtained by leukapheresis, after which PBMCs were separated by Ficoll-Histopaque density gradient centrifugation and cryopreserved in liquid nitrogen vapor phase. Analytical flow cytometry was used to check the purity and quantity of every magnetically sorted T cell population. From each sorted fraction, genomic DNA was isolated and quantified by UV absorbance on a Nanodrop 2000c.

Using the deep immunoSEQ assay, multiplex PCR amplified TCR CDR3 regions from genomic DNA. Genomic DNA extracted from each cell subset was distributed evenly over all wells of several immunoSEQ 96-well plates, and each plate served as one replicate. For sorted subsets, around 200 ng genomic DNA, equal to 25,000 to 35,000 T cell genomes, was loaded into each replicate PCR. Purified libraries were measured with a Qubit 3.0 fluorometer, size-checked on a Bioanalyzer 2100, and measured again with the KAPA Library Quantification kit. Every immunoSEQ 96-well plate was sequenced on a dedicated single-read 150-cycle Illumina NextSeq 550 flow cell. In the paper's pipeline: Because only junctional sequences without quality scores were contained in the immunoSEQ output, filtering matching that applied to full-length reads could not be performed. Sequences were annotated with PyIR, a Python wrapper for IgBLAST v1.9, using IMGT germline references to assign V/J genes and CDR3. Reads were removed for weak V/J assignments (E-value above 1e-6), missing CDR3, stop codons, out-of-frame junctions, or ambiguous translated residues. A V3J clonotype was defined by an identical inferred V gene, J gene, and CDR3 amino acid sequence. Percentage overlap between repertoires was calculated by dividing the number of shared unique clonotypes by the size of the smaller repertoire. RTK rarefaction, the Chao1 estimator, and Recon v2.1 estimates of unobserved clonotypes were used to assess repertoire richness. For all TCRbeta clonotypes obtained by the gDNA method from a handful of donors, generation probabilities were computed with OLGA. TCRdb holds this immuneACCESS table with in-frame rearrangements only. Some clones are missing; in checked studies, unresolved V genes explain under half, and the rest has no known cause. D and trimming come from the DNA, and the V and J calls and clone size come from that table. The sample table records some 630,000 clones; about 78% of these occur just once. Of the sample, less than 2% falls within the top ten clones.

This TCR came from a woman in her 30s in good health. Sequencing used memory CD4+ T cells sorted from blood. The cell subset or site label, read with the paper, signifies: CD45RA-negative fraction. The V and J genes are TRBV2 and TRBJ2-3; 9 nucleotides in the junction match TRBD2. The CDR3 here reads CASSETTGTSNTDTQYF. The bases read TGTGCCAGCAGTGAAACTACCGGGACTAGCAACACAGATACGCAGTATTTT.